Following are 18 T cell receptor beta chains from one sample sequenced in a study of tissue T cells after allogeneic stem cell transplantation. TCRdb's table, derived via immunoSEQ multiplex PCR, lists solely in-frame clones and lacks some. The data hold tens of thousands of clones, with more than 90% observed a single time. The starting material was blood, obtained before transplantation. Receptors were obtained from a woman aged 40 to 75 who later had graft-versus-host disease after an allogeneic stem cell transplant.

The chain joins TRBV4-1 to TRBJ1-4; 8 bases are shared with TRBD1. In germline, CDR1 is MGHRA, CDR2 YSYEKL. The CDR3 sequence is 14 residues long. Losses at the gene ends were 8 bases for V and 9 bases for J; bases not matched to a gene: 11. The CDR3 region has the DNA TGCGCCAGCTCCCCGGACAGGGAGGAGAAAAAACTGTTTTTT. This sequence encodes CASSPDREEKKLFF.

This sequence joins TRBV7-9 and TRBJ1-5; 7 nucleotides agree with TRBD1. J lost 2 bases, V lost 4 bases, and 8 bases had no gene match. The CDR3 spans 16 residues. CDR1 SEHNR and CDR2 FQNEAQ come from the germline V gene (reference sequence). The CDR3 sequence: CASSSATGSGNQPQHF. DNA of the CDR3: TGTGCCAGCAGCTCCGCGACAGGGTCCGGCAATCAGCCCCAGCATTTT.

The CDR3 region has the DNA TGTGCCAGCATCCCCGGGGGGCTAGCGCCTACCGGGGAGCTGTTTTTT. It is translated as CASIPGGLAPTGELFF. This chain links TRBV28 with TRBJ2-2; D perhaps matches TRBD2 (7 bases). V shed 7 bases and J shed 5 bases, with 20 bases lying between them. The CDR3 length is 16 residues. Germline V lookup: CDR1 MDHEN, CDR2 SYDVKM.

The gene calls are TRBV30 and TRBJ2-7; D is possibly TRBD1 (6 bases). In germline, CDR1 is GTSNPN, CDR2 SVGIG (reference sequence). Trimming cost V 5 bases and J 5 bases, with 16 bases left between them. The CDR3 extends over 13 amino acids. The CDR3 DNA is TGTGCCTGGCGACGGGACACATTGGACGAGCAGTACTTC. It translates to CAWRRDTLDEQYF.

This chain uses TRBV4-3 with TRBJ1-2, with TRBD1 identical over 7 bases. The CDR3 runs 11 residues. Germline V lookup: CDR1 LGHNA, CDR2 YSLEER. Unmatched junction bases numbered 4, after V lost 11 bases and J lost 4 bases. For the CDR3, the DNA is TGCGCCGCCGGGACAGCCTATGGCTACACCTTC. Translated, it gives CAAGTAYGYTF.

Worth noting for this clone: One junction end disagrees with the germline gene, perhaps due to a read error. J is TRBJ2-5 and V is TRBV5-5; TRBD2 matches 8 bases. CDR1 and CDR2 from the germline V gene are SGHKS and YYEKEE (reference sequence). The CDR3 loop spans 14 amino acids. The CDR3 loop is CASRLGLDQETQYF. CDR3 DNA sequence: TGTGCCAGCAGATTGGGACTAGACCAAGAGACCCAGTACTTC.

The chain joins TRBV5-4 to TRBJ2-7, with 11 positions matching TRBD1. The CDR3 sequence is 15 residues long. The junction had 9 bases not matched to a gene; V was cut back by 3 bases and J by 7 bases. Germline V lookup: CDR1 SGHNT, CDR2 YYREEE (reference sequence). CDR3 in DNA: TGTGCCAGCAGCTATCCGGGACAGGGGGAGGAGGAGCAGTACTTC. The encoded protein is CASSYPGQGEEEQYF.

This chain uses TRBV10-3 with TRBJ2-2; 10 bases line up with TRBD2. From germline, CDR1 is ENHRY and CDR2 SYGVKD. CDR3 size: 13 residues. Germline trimming cut 6 bases from V and 5 bases from J; bases unmatched to any gene: 0. CDR3 nucleotides: TGTGCCATCAGGGGACTAGCGACCGGGGAGCTGTTTTTT. This codes for CAIRGLATGELFF.

This chain connects TRBV13 to TRBJ2-1; maybe TRBD2 (6 bases). Germline V gene data show CDR1 as PRHDT and CDR2 as FYEKMQ (reference sequence). The length of the CDR3 is 15 residues. The V end lost 2 bases, the J end lost 5 bases, and 13 bases lay between the germline ends. CDR3 sequence: CASSLSGEADNEQFF. Here the CDR3 DNA reads TGTGCCAGCAGCTTATCGGGGGAGGCGGACAATGAGCAGTTCTTC.

The chain combines TRBV20-1 with TRBJ1-5, with TRBD1 matching over 9 bases. Trimming took 3 bases from V and 6 from J; bases not matched to a gene: 6. The CDR3 loop spans 14 amino acids. Germline lookup yields CDR1 DFQATT and CDR2 SNEGSKA (reference sequence). In DNA, the CDR3 is TGCAGTGCTAGTTGGACAGGGGAAAGTCAGCCCCAGCATTTT. It codes for CSASWTGESQPQHF.

The chain combines TRBV7-9 with TRBJ2-2; maybe TRBD2 (5 bases). The CDR3 has 14 residues. Trimming left V 8 bases short and J 4 bases short, with 14 bases between. Germline CDR1 and CDR2: SEHNR and FQNEAQ (reference sequence). The CDR3, as DNA: TGTGCCAGCGGGGAGACAACGGTCACCGGGGAGCTGTTTTTT. This codes for CASGETTVTGELFF. Drawing the rest from reference TRBV7-9 and TRBJ2-2, the complete variable domain is DTGVSQNPRHKITKRGQNVTFRCDPISEHNRLYWYRQTLGQGPEFLTYFQNEAQLEKSRLLSDRFSAERPKGSFSTLEIQRTEQGDSAMYLCASGETTVTGELFFGEGSRLTVL.

The count of this clone is one. The J gene is TRBJ2-5, the V gene TRBV2; TRBD1 is a possible D gene (7 bases). The CDR3 runs 13 residues. Trimming took off 7 bases at V and 4 bases at J, with 13 bases between the two ends. Germline V gene sequence: CDR1 SNHLY, CDR2 FYNNEI. The CDR3, as DNA: TGTGCCAGCATGCGGCAGGGGGGAGAGACCCAGTACTTC. Translating gives CASMRQGGETQYF. Variable domain in full (rest from reference TRBV2 and TRBJ2-5): EPEVTQTPSHQVTQMGQEVILRCVPISNHLYFYWYRQILGQKVEFLVSFYNNEISEKSEIFDDQFSVERPDGSNFTLKIRSTKLEDSAMYFCASMRQGGETQYFGPGTRLLVL.

The genes are TRBV7-8 and TRBJ2-1; no definite D call. Germline lookup yields CDR1 SGHVS and CDR2 FQNEAQ. CDR3 length: 14 amino acids. V lost 6 bases and J 12 bases, leaving 21 bases between the germline ends. The CDR3 nucleotides are TGTGCCAGCAGTGAGACTTACCAAATCGCCCGGCAGTTCTTC. Translation gives CASSETYQIARQFF. Variable domain in full (rest from reference TRBV7-8 and TRBJ2-1): GAGVSQSPRYKVAKRGQDVALRCDPISGHVSLFWYQQALGQGPEFLTYFQNEAQLDKSGLPSDRFFAERPEGSVSTLKIQRTQQEDSAVYLCASSETYQIARQFFGPGTRLTVL.

This rearrangement joins TRBV7-6 to TRBJ1-5, with D uncertain. From germline, CDR1 is SGHVS and CDR2 FNYEAQ. V was cut by 5 bases and J by 3 bases, with 8 bases left in between. The CDR3 runs 13 residues. The CDR3 reads CASSPDYNQPQHF. DNA for the CDR3: TGTGCCAGCAGCCCTGATTACAATCAGCCCCAGCATTTT.

A few counts support this clone. The chain has TRBV6-1 and TRBJ2-5, with D possibly TRBD2 on 5 matching bases. CDR1 and CDR2 (germline): MNHNS, SASEGT. V lost 3 bases and J lost 4, with 12 bases in between. This CDR3 has 14 amino acids. CDR3: CASSDRGGGETQYF. Here the CDR3 DNA reads TGTGCCAGCAGTGATCGTGGAGGTGGAGAGACCCAGTACTTC.

This rearrangement joins TRBV20-1 to TRBJ1-1; 8 positions match TRBD1. This CDR3 is built from 14 residues. With 3 bases clipped from V and 1 base from J, the junction kept 4 bases outside the gene matches. Germline V gene sequence: CDR1 DFQATT, CDR2 SNEGSKA (reference sequence). Here the CDR3 reads CSASPTGENTEAFF. The CDR3 nucleotides read TGCAGTGCTAGTCCGACAGGGGAGAACACTGAAGCTTTCTTT.

The J gene is TRBJ2-5, the V gene TRBV6-2 or TRBV6-3; D is possibly TRBD1 or TRBD2 (6 bases each). Trimming cost V 0 bases and J 5 bases, with 13 bases left between them. The CDR3 extends over 15 amino acids. Germline CDR1 reads MNHEY; CDR2 reads SVGEGT. CDR3 sequence: CASSYSSGAGETQYF. In DNA, the CDR3 is TGTGCCAGCAGTTACTCTTCGGGGGCTGGGGAGACCCAGTACTTC.

V and J are TRBV29-1 and TRBJ2-3, with 11 bases lining up with TRBD2. With 4 bases clipped from V and 1 base from J, the junction kept 7 bases outside the gene matches. The V gene's germline CDR1 is SQVTM and CDR2 ANQGSEA. This CDR3 has 16 residues. The CDR3 loop is CSVGDSLAGGTDTQYF. The CDR3 DNA is TGCAGCGTTGGGGATTCACTAGCGGGAGGCACAGATACGCAGTATTTT.